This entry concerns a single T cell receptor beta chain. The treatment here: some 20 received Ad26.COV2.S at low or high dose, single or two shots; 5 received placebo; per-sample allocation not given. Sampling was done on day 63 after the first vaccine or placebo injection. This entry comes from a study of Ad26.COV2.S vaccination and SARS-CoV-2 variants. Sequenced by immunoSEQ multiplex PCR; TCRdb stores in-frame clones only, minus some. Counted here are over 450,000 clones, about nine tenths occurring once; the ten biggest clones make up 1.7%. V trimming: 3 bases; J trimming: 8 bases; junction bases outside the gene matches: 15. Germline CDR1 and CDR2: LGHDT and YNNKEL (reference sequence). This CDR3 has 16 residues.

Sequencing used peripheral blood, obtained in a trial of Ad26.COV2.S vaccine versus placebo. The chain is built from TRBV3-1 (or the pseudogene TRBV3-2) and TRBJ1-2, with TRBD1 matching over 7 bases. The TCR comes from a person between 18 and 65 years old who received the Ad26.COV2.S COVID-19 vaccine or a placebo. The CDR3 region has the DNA TGTGCCAGCAGCCAGTATGGGGGGACAGCCCGCGGGGGCTACACCTTC. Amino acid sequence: CASSQYGGTARGGYTF.